This T cell receptor (beta chain) was recovered during a study of blood T cell repertoires in COVID-19. The overall study: Researchers got acute and convalescent COVID-19 samples from the United States, Italy and Spain. T cells, B-cell-depleted T cells, or PBMCs supplied cDNA or gDNA.

Original handling: Estimates of nucleated cell counts were drawn from the amplification of reference gene primers. Data came from immunoSEQ multiplex PCR; TCRdb stores just in-frame clones and leaves some out. Clone size and the V and J calls come from that table; the DNA yielded D and trimming. The data contain around 180,000 clones, about 85% of them singletons. The CDR3 is 12 residues long. Trimming removed 5 bases from V and 5 bases from J; junction bases left unmatched: 3. The rearrangement uses TRBV12-3 or TRBV12-4 and TRBJ2-7; TRBD1 matches at 7 bases. Sequencing input: peripheral blood. This clonotype was sampled from a woman aged 30 to 39 with active or convalescent COVID-19. The CDR3 bases are TGTGCCAGCAGTCAAGGGGGCCACGAGCAGTACTTC. Translating gives CASSQGGHEQYF.